The rows below give T cell receptor beta chains drawn from one sample of a study of identical twins. A single record per CDR3 protein comes from TCRdb applying MiXCR to the 5' RACE reads. Seen here are some 600,000 distinct CDR3 sequences, just over 7% observed once, and the top ten hold 1.5% to 2%. The data were also submitted as part of a second study, on yellow fever vaccine responses in identical twins.

Material: PBMCs. These TCRs come from a woman aged 18-30 years in good health. The conserved cysteine and the conserved F or W are not part of the CDR3 here. Fields, in order: D gene, V gene, J gene, CDR3 protein. D genes are given only for firm matches.

d_gene: TRBD2
v_gene: TRBV5-1
j_gene: TRBJ2-1
CDR3aa: ASRLAGNSYNEQF

d_gene: TRBD2
v_gene: TRBV11-2
j_gene: TRBJ2-3
CDR3aa: ASSLEGLAGGPRYTQY

d_gene: -
v_gene: TRBV29-1
j_gene: TRBJ2-5
CDR3aa: SVGGRLVETQY

d_gene: TRBD2
v_gene: TRBV12-3/TRBV12-4
j_gene: TRBJ2-1
CDR3aa: ASFGGLSGGAYNEQF

d_gene: TRBD2
v_gene: TRBV20-1
j_gene: TRBJ2-3
CDR3aa: SARLAGGTDTQY

d_gene: TRBD2
v_gene: TRBV24-1
j_gene: TRBJ2-2
CDR3aa: ATSDLSGRAAGELF

d_gene: -
v_gene: TRBV15
j_gene: TRBJ2-6
CDR3aa: ATEPLDITGANVLT

d_gene: TRBD2
v_gene: TRBV7-9
j_gene: TRBJ2-5
CDR3aa: ASSFPPGLLQETQY

d_gene: -
v_gene: TRBV11-1
j_gene: TRBJ1-1
CDR3aa: ASSSSALTTSLRTEAF

d_gene: -
v_gene: TRBV12-3/TRBV12-4
j_gene: TRBJ1-6
CDR3aa: ASSSPGAIGSPLH

d_gene: TRBD2
v_gene: TRBV5-1
j_gene: TRBJ2-5
CDR3aa: ASSFYKREETQY

d_gene: -
v_gene: TRBV7-9
j_gene: TRBJ2-5
CDR3aa: ASSLGGGTRETQY

d_gene: -
v_gene: TRBV28
j_gene: TRBJ2-3
CDR3aa: ASTRDPLADTQY

d_gene: -
v_gene: TRBV5-1
j_gene: TRBJ2-2
CDR3aa: ASSLAGAATGELF

d_gene: -
v_gene: TRBV18
j_gene: TRBJ2-1
CDR3aa: ASSPLQTYEQF

d_gene: -
v_gene: TRBV6-1
j_gene: TRBJ2-3
CDR3aa: ASSTGTSTDTQY

d_gene: -
v_gene: TRBV12-3/TRBV12-4
j_gene: TRBJ2-2
CDR3aa: ASLRAANTGELF

d_gene: -
v_gene: TRBV28
j_gene: TRBJ1-2
CDR3aa: ASLKTDNYGYT

d_gene: -
v_gene: TRBV7-6
j_gene: TRBJ2-1
CDR3aa: ASSPQQGTYNEQF

d_gene: -
v_gene: TRBV24-1
j_gene: TRBJ2-3
CDR3aa: ATSEADDPDTQY

d_gene: -
v_gene: TRBV20-1
j_gene: TRBJ2-3
CDR3aa: CARDLMSGYSTDTQY

d_gene: -
v_gene: TRBV5-1
j_gene: TRBJ2-2
CDR3aa: ASRSVWEREPEINTGELF

d_gene: TRBD1
v_gene: TRBV6-5
j_gene: TRBJ1-1
CDR3aa: ASGLQGNLNTEAF

d_gene: TRBD1
v_gene: TRBV7-6
j_gene: TRBJ2-3
CDR3aa: ASSLPNRGRGVGASTDTQY

d_gene: TRBD1
v_gene: TRBV12-3/TRBV12-4
j_gene: TRBJ2-6
CDR3aa: ASSPTGAGANVLT

d_gene: -
v_gene: TRBV7-9
j_gene: TRBJ2-5
CDR3aa: ASTSLEGGEETQY

d_gene: TRBD2
v_gene: TRBV12-3/TRBV12-4
j_gene: TRBJ2-4
CDR3aa: ASSQGEGLAKNIQY

d_gene: -
v_gene: TRBV28
j_gene: TRBJ2-1
CDR3aa: ASSLVQQVDNEQF

d_gene: TRBD1
v_gene: TRBV29-1
j_gene: TRBJ2-3
CDR3aa: SVEMVQGARTDTQY

d_gene: -
v_gene: TRBV4-1
j_gene: TRBJ2-1
CDR3aa: ASSQDTVVSDEQF